This T cell receptor beta chain was profiled in a study of blood T cell repertoires in COVID-19. For the study at large: PBMCs, B-cell-depleted T cells, or T cells provided the cDNA or gDNA that made up the material.

Followed longitudinally, the Seattle patients had been enrolled during active infection. V was cut by 4 bases and J by 2 bases, with 18 bases left in between. Germline-derived CDR1 and CDR2 are SGHTA and FQGNSA. This CDR3 has 16 residues. Here immunoSEQ multiplex PCR was the method, and the copy in TCRdb shows in-frame clones only, minus some. The sample consists of about 250,000 clones, roughly four fifths of them appearing once. Sequencing input: peripheral blood. The chain combines TRBV7-2 with TRBJ2-7; maybe TRBD2 (6 bases). The TCR was taken from a person between 65 and 79 years old with COVID-19, enrolled during active disease. The CDR3 DNA is TGTGCCAGCAGCTCCAAACCTAGCGCGAAACCCTACGAGCAGTACTTC. This gives the protein CASSSKPSAKPYEQYF. Drawing the rest from reference TRBV7-2 and TRBJ2-7, the complete variable domain is GAGVSQSPSNKVTEKGKDVELRCDPISGHTALYWYRQSLGQGLEFLIYFQGNSAPDKSGLPSDRFSAERTGGSVSTLTIQRTQQEDSAVYLCASSSKPSAKPYEQYFGPGTRLTVT.